The 2 T cell receptor beta chains given below trace back to one sample, sequenced in a study of cytomegalovirus exposure and HLA in healthy donors. Primers included in the PCR were 60 Vbeta and 13 Jbeta primers. The protocol was immunoSEQ multiplex PCR, while the TCRdb copy is restricted to in-frame clones and leaves out a portion. The sample includes under 200,000 clones, over 70% seen only once; the top ten take more than 1.1%. Material for sequencing was PBMCs. The receptors were sampled from a woman younger than 45 in good health and CMV-seronegative.

A note on this clone: A junction end diverges from the germline sequence, so it may reflect a read error. The CDR3 nucleotides are TGTGCCAGCCCACCACTCGGGCAGGGCAAGGCTGGCTACACCTTC. Its translation: CASPPLGQGKAGYTF. The rearrangement uses TRBV18 and TRBJ1-2, with TRBD1 as a possible D gene (5 bases). Germline V gene lookup returns CDR1 KGHSH and CDR2 LQKENI. This CDR3 comprises 15 residues. Filled out from reference TRBV18 and TRBJ1-2, the complete variable domain reads NAGVMQNPRHLVRRRGQEARLRCSPMKGHSHVYWYRQLPEEGLKFMVYLQKENIIDESGMPKERFSAEFPKEGPSILRIQQVVRGDSAAYFCASPPLGQGKAGYTFGSGTRLTVV.

The genes are TRBV19 and TRBJ1-4, with D maybe TRBD1 (6 bases). Germline V gene sequence: CDR1 LNHDA, CDR2 SQIVND (reference sequence). This CDR3 region has 13 residues. V lost 9 bases, J lost 8 bases, and 16 bases lay in between. CDR3 in DNA: TGTGCCAGCACCAACAGGGAACGGGAAAAACTGTTTTTT. Translating it yields CASTNREREKLFF.